This T cell receptor beta chain was identified in a study of blood T cells in healthy people across ages. The draw of peripheral blood yielded roughly 9.1 milliliters from each donor. Overall study findings and caveats: The diversity estimates, figures obtained from one million T cells, were considered underestimates. Versus aged donors, long-lived donors had higher diversity and more naive CD4+ cells.

The V gene's germline CDR1 is SQVTM and CDR2 ANQGSEA. The CDR3 has 12 residues. With regard to this clonotype: No antigen is known for it.

PCR was performed a second time for roughly 7 to 12 cycles using a sample-barcoded 5' primer and a J-beta primer mix. TCRdb redid the calling of the 5' RACE reads with MiXCR, one entry per CDR3 protein. The profile shows 1.5 million to 2 million distinct CDR3 sequences, about 49% of them singletons. This TCR derives from a woman aged 40 to 49 in good health. The chain is built from TRBV29-1 and TRBJ2-4, with a tentative D call TRBD2 (6 bases). The J call may be faulty, since TRBJ2-5 better matches the DNA end. The sequencing sample was made of blood. The CDR3 sequence: CSAGRGAETQYF. The CDR3 DNA follows: TGCAGCGCCGGGCGGGGCGCAGAGACCCAGTACTTC.